This T cell receptor (beta chain) emerged from a study of OX40 agonist ivuxolimab in advanced cancers. Per germline, CDR1 SGHRS and CDR2 YFSETQ. This CDR3 has 15 amino acids. Unmatched junction bases numbered 4, after V lost 2 bases and J lost 6 bases. Data came from immunoSEQ multiplex PCR; TCRdb stores just in-frame clones and leaves some out. The table includes more than 75,000 clones, approximately 90% detected once. V usage is TRBV5-1 and J usage is TRBJ2-1, with 11 nucleotides matching TRBD2. The TCR originated in an adult with an advanced solid tumor such as melanoma, head and neck, liver or kidney cancer. The sample consisted of CD4+ or CD8+ T cells sorted from blood, taken in a trial of the OX40 agonist ivuxolimab. CDR3 DNA sequence: TGCGCCAGCAGCTTTTTTACTAGCGGGAGCAATGAGCAGTTCTTC. This gives the protein CASSFFTSGSNEQFF. Full variable domain (remainder filled in from reference TRBV5-1 and TRBJ2-1): KAGVTQTPRYLIKTRGQQVTLSCSPISGHRSVSWYQQTPGQGLQFLFEYFSETQRNKGNFPGRFSGRQFSNSRSEMNVSTLELGDSALYLCASSFFTSGSNEQFFGPGTRLTVL.